The clone carrying this TCR beta chain was picked up one time. Antigen unknown. TCRdb ran MiXCR on the 5' RACE reads and lists one entry per CDR3 protein. This table has some 1,700,000 distinct CDR3 sequences, less than 40% appearing once. This sample stems from a study of identical twins. Study-wide points: Possibly, invariant MAIT and iNKT cells partly confounded zero-insertion analyses. When twins shared out-of-frame alpha sequences, those sequences had excess low generation probability.

V gave up 6 bases and J gave up 4 bases; unmatched junction bases: 8. CDR1 is DFQATT, CDR2 SNEGSKA, per germline (reference sequence). The CDR3 runs 14 residues. This TCR was recovered from a newborn girl in good health. The sequenced sample consisted of cord blood. V and J are TRBV20-1 and TRBJ2-1, with 8 positions matching TRBD2. CDR3 bases: TGCAGTGCCCAAACGACTAGCGTTTACAATGAGCAGTTCTTC. Protein: CSAQTTSVYNEQFF.